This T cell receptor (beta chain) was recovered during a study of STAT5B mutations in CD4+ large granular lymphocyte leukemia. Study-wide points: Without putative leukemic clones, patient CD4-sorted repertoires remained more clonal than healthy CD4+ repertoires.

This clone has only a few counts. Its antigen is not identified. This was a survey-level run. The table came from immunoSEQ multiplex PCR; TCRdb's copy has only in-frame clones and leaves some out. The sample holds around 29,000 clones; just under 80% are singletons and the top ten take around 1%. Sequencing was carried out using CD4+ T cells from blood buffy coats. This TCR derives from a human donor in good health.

In DNA form, the CDR3 reads TGTGCCAGCAAAAGACTAGCGGGAGATTGGAGCACCGGGGAGCTGTTTTTT. Its translation is CASKRLAGDWSTGELFF. The chain links TRBV5-4 to TRBJ2-2, with 12 bases identical to TRBD2. This CDR3 comprises 17 residues. The junction had 10 bases not matched to a gene; V was cut back by 6 bases and J by 4 bases. The germline gives CDR1 SGHNT, CDR2 YYREEE (reference sequence).